This TCR beta chain was identified in a study of cytomegalovirus exposure and HLA in healthy donors. The study, taken as a whole, reports: For most TCR sequences rarity was the rule, although some public TCRs occurred in many donors. In a later analysis, first-cohort TCR clusters were found to tend to co-occur in the 130 or so validation repertoires.

This clone was counted a single time. Its antigen is still unknown. The donors formed part of the roughly 120-subject validation cohort, distinct from the approximately 670-subject first cohort. The CDR3 is 11 amino acids. V shed 8 bases and J shed 3 bases, with 8 bases lying between them. Germline V gene lookup returns CDR1 MNHNS and CDR2 SASEGT. Clones were read by immunoSEQ multiplex PCR, and TCRdb kept only the in-frame ones, dropping some. The data show some 130,000 clones, nearly 90% seen once. The chain combines TRBV6-1 with TRBJ2-7; D is undetermined. The sample was PBMCs. The receptor's source is a woman in her late teens or twenties in good health and CMV-seronegative. The CDR3 protein is CASLLNYEQYF. The CDR3 nucleotides are TGTGCCAGCCTCCTTAACTACGAGCAGTACTTC.